These 30 T cell receptor beta chains came from one sample sequenced in a study of T cell changes during pregnancy in multiple sclerosis. Profiled with immunoSEQ multiplex PCR; TCRdb holds only in-frame clones, not every one. The table includes more than 40,000 clones, more than 90% detected once. The input for sequencing was CD8+ T cells from peripheral blood mononuclear cells, taken after pregnancy. Every receptor here comes from a female donor with multiple sclerosis, enrolled in a pregnancy study.

The chain combines TRBV9 with TRBJ2-7, with TRBD1 as a possible D gene (5 bases). Trimming took 3 bases from V and 5 from J, leaving 18 bases between them. The CDR3 extends over 15 amino acids. Germline CDR1 SGDLS, CDR2 YYNGEE. The CDR3, as DNA: TGTGCCAGCAGCGATAGCTTTCAGGGTACCGACGAGCAGTACTTC. It encodes CASSDSFQGTDEQYF.

This chain connects TRBV2 to TRBJ2-1; D gene uncertain. CDR3 length: 13 amino acids. With 7 bases removed from V and 8 bases from J, the gap between germline ends came to 15 bases. The germline V gene encodes CDR1 SNHLY and CDR2 FYNNEI. CDR3: CASIGGEFHEQFF. The CDR3 coding sequence is TGTGCCAGCATCGGCGGAGAGTTTCATGAGCAGTTCTTC.

The DNA for the CDR3 is TGCGCCAGCAGTGAGTCCCCCTTTACAGGTAGCAATCAGCCCCAGCATTTT. Translating gives CASSESPFTGSNQPQHF. The chain joins TRBV10-2 to TRBJ1-5; D is possibly TRBD1 (5 bases). Germline loops: CDR1 WSHSY, CDR2 SAAADI. Trimming pared 0 bases from V and 0 bases from J, leaving 12 bases between. This CDR3 comprises 17 residues.

The chain uses TRBV27 and TRBJ1-1; TRBD1 might be the D (5 bases). V was trimmed by 6 bases and J by 0 bases, leaving 26 bases between them. The germline V gene encodes CDR1 MNHEY and CDR2 SMNVEV (reference sequence). The CDR3 contains 19 residues. The chain's CDR3 is CASRFKFRRTPIMNTEAFF. CDR3 coding DNA: TGTGCCAGCAGATTTAAATTTAGACGGACACCAATTATGAACACTGAAGCTTTCTTT.

The CDR3 sequence is CASSPGNRGGQYNEQFF. CDR3 coding DNA: TGTGCCAGCAGCCCGGGGAACAGGGGAGGACAATACAATGAGCAGTTCTTC. V usage is TRBV5-4 and J usage is TRBJ2-1; maybe TRBD1 (7 bases). This CDR3 has 17 residues. V lost 4 bases and J 4 bases, leaving 21 bases between the germline ends. Germline CDR1 and CDR2: SGHNT and YYREEE (reference sequence).

Here the CDR3 reads CASSTTGSEAFF. CDR3 nucleotides: TGTGCCAGCAGTACAACAGGGTCTGAAGCTTTCTTT. The genes are TRBV27 and TRBJ1-1; D is perhaps TRBD1 (6 bases). The V end was cut by 5 bases, the J end by 6 bases, with 10 bases between. The germline CDR1 and CDR2 sequences are MNHEY and SMNVEV (reference sequence). This CDR3 has 12 amino acids.

The chain combines TRBV27 with TRBJ2-7, with D tentatively TRBD2 (6 bases). V lost 6 bases and J lost 3, with 36 bases in between. Germline CDR1 reads MNHEY; CDR2 reads SMNVEV (reference sequence). The CDR3 runs 21 residues. The CDR3 nucleotides read TGTGCCAGCAGGATTCGGGGACTCCCTTTCTTGGACTCGGCACCCTTCTACGAGCAGTACTTC. Its translation is CASRIRGLPFLDSAPFYEQYF.

The chain is built from TRBV7-9 and TRBJ2-1; 8 nucleotides match TRBD2. Germline V gene data show CDR1 as SEHNR and CDR2 as FQNEAQ (reference sequence). This CDR3 has 16 residues. V shed 5 bases and J 7 bases; nucleotides not matched to a gene: 13. The CDR3 is CASSPNLAGIGNEQFF. The CDR3, as DNA: TGTGCCAGCAGCCCGAACCTAGCGGGTATTGGGAATGAGCAGTTCTTC.

The chain is built from TRBV6-5 and TRBJ2-7; 10 positions match TRBD1. After removal of 6 bases from V and 4 bases from J, the junction contained 9 bases not matched to a gene. The germline CDR1 and CDR2 sequences are MNHEY and SVGAGI. The length of the CDR3 is 15 residues. CDR3 protein: CASSILGDRGYEQYF. The CDR3 DNA is TGTGCCAGCAGCATACTCGGGGACAGGGGTTACGAGCAGTACTTC.

J is TRBJ2-3 and V is TRBV4-2; tentatively, D is TRBD1 (5 bases). V lost 0 bases and J 8 bases, leaving 15 bases between the germline ends. The germline gives CDR1 LGHNA, CDR2 YNFKEQ. The length of the CDR3 is 15 residues. CDR3 loop: CASSQDADSNPTQYF. CDR3 bases: TGTGCCAGCAGCCAAGATGCCGACAGTAATCCTACGCAGTATTTT.

This clone has just one count. This chain connects TRBV18 to TRBJ2-7; 8 bases are shared with TRBD1. The ends lost 3 bases at V and 6 bases at J; junction bases unmatched: 7. Germline assignment: CDR1 KGHSH and CDR2 LQKENI. This CDR3 is built from 14 residues. The CDR3 sequence is CASSPDRGSPEQYF. In DNA form, the CDR3 reads TGTGCCAGCTCACCCGACAGGGGTTCTCCCGAGCAGTACTTC.

The rearrangement uses TRBV2 and TRBJ1-1; TRBD1 is a possible D gene (5 bases). The CDR3 is 12 amino acids. V dropped 4 bases and J dropped 3 bases, with 6 bases sitting between them. In germline, CDR1 is SNHLY, CDR2 FYNNEI. Here the CDR3 DNA reads TGTGCCAGCAGTGCAGGGTACACTGAAGCTTTCTTT. This translates into CASSAGYTEAFF.

The rearrangement links TRBV27 to TRBJ2-3, with TRBD2 identical over 12 bases. The length of the CDR3 is 16 residues. Looked up from germline, CDR1 is MNHEY and CDR2 is SMNVEV (reference sequence). Trimming removed 4 bases from V and 2 bases from J; junction bases left unmatched: 4. Here the CDR3 DNA reads TGTGCCAGCAGTTCACTAGCGGGAGGTTACACAGATACGCAGTATTTT. Protein sequence: CASSSLAGGYTDTQYF.

The CDR3 DNA follows: TGTGCCAGTAGTATCAGTGTGAACACTGAAGCTTTCTTT. This codes for CASSISVNTEAFF. The V call is TRBV19, the J call TRBJ1-1; no clear D gene. Trimming removed 3 bases at V and 0 bases at J, with 5 bases between. There are 13 residues in the CDR3. Germline V gene lookup returns CDR1 LNHDA and CDR2 SQIVND (reference sequence).

This clone was picked up one time. V is TRBV18 and J is TRBJ2-2, with 7 bases matching TRBD2. Trimming cost V 0 bases and J 7 bases; bases outside gene matches: 11. Per germline, CDR1 KGHSH and CDR2 LQKENI. This CDR3 contains 17 residues. The CDR3 DNA sequence: TGTGCCAGCTCACCACCAGCGCGGGAGCTGGGTTTCGGGGAGCTGTTTTTT. It translates to CASSPPARELGFGELFF.

The chain recombines TRBV27 with TRBJ1-1; tentatively, D is TRBD1 (5 bases). Trimming stripped 2 bases from V and 3 bases from J, with 10 bases between. Germline CDR1 is MNHEY and CDR2 is SMNVEV (reference sequence). This CDR3 is built from 14 residues. The DNA of the CDR3 is TGTGCCAGCAGTTTAGCAGGGCCGCACACTGAAGCTTTCTTT. Its protein is CASSLAGPHTEAFF.

The chain is built from TRBV5-8 and TRBJ2-5; 8 positions agree with TRBD1. V dropped 4 bases and J dropped 6; count of bases not matched to a gene: 5. The CDR3 covers 13 residues. From germline, CDR1 is SGHTS and CDR2 YDEGEE. CDR3 region: CASSPDREKTQYF. In DNA form, the CDR3 reads TGTGCCAGCAGCCCGGACAGGGAAAAGACCCAGTACTTC. The full variable domain, rest sourced from reference TRBV5-8 and TRBJ2-5, is EAGVTQSPTHLIKTRGQQATLRCSPISGHTSVYWYQQALGLGLQFLLWYDEGEERNRGNFPPRFSGRQFPNYSSELNVNALELEDSALYLCASSPDREKTQYFGPGTRLLVL.

The genes are TRBV28 and TRBJ1-1; no reliable D call. The CDR3 spans 14 residues. Germline assignment: CDR1 MDHEN and CDR2 SYDVKM. V was cut by 2 bases and J by 6 bases, with 13 bases left in between. CDR3 region: CASSLGRHKSEAFF. The DNA for the CDR3 is TGTGCCAGCAGTTTAGGTCGACACAAATCTGAAGCTTTCTTT.

The chain couples TRBV7-9 to TRBJ2-7; the match to TRBD2 covers 14 bases. V gave up 5 bases and J gave up 6 bases; unmatched junction bases: 6. The germline gives CDR1 SEHNR, CDR2 FQNEAQ (reference sequence). CDR3 length: 15 residues. In nucleotides, the CDR3 is TGTGCCAGCAGCCGAGGGACTAGCGGGAGTGGCGAGCAGTACTTC. It yields the protein CASSRGTSGSGEQYF.

As concerns this clone: The junction does not match germline at one end; this may be a read error. The chain recombines TRBV6-5 with TRBJ1-1; TRBD1 is a possible D gene (5 bases). CDR1 MNHEY and CDR2 SVGAGI come from the germline V gene. This CDR3 has 14 amino acids. The CDR3 DNA is TGTGCCGGCAGTTACGCGGGGGTCGACACTGAAGCTTTCTTT. Amino acids: CAGSYAGVDTEAFF.

The rearrangement joins TRBV6-5 to TRBJ2-7; D is perhaps TRBD2 (6 bases). The V end was cut by 6 bases, the J end by 4 bases, with 16 bases between. Germline loops: CDR1 MNHEY, CDR2 SVGAGI. This CDR3 is 14 amino acids long. CDR3 sequence (DNA): TGTGCCAGCAGAAACGAAGAACGGGGGTACGAGCAGTACTTC. This translates into CASRNEERGYEQYF.

V usage is TRBV9 and J usage is TRBJ1-2; D is uncertain. This CDR3 is built from 15 residues. Trimming removed 0 bases at V and 0 bases at J, with 9 bases between. Germline lookup yields CDR1 SGDLS and CDR2 YYNGEE. The CDR3 spells CASSVGLSSNYGYTF. The CDR3, as DNA: TGTGCCAGCAGCGTAGGACTCTCTTCTAACTATGGCTACACCTTC.

This clone was observed many times. The V call is TRBV30, the J call TRBJ2-1; 11 bases line up with TRBD2. The trim removed 1 base at V and 4 bases at J, leaving 6 bases unmatched. Looked up from germline, CDR1 is GTSNPN and CDR2 is SVGIG (reference sequence). The CDR3 is 16 residues long. The CDR3 reads CAWSEGTSGIYNEQFF. In DNA form, the CDR3 reads TGTGCCTGGAGTGAGGGGACTAGCGGAATTTACAATGAGCAGTTCTTC.

This clone has a handful of counts. The chain is built from TRBV9 and TRBJ2-5; 10 bases line up with TRBD2. The V gene end was trimmed by 1 base and the J gene end by 5 bases; junction bases not matched to a gene: 5. The CDR3 loop spans 15 amino acids. CDR1 SGDLS and CDR2 YYNGEE come from the germline V gene. The CDR3 sequence is CASSVSGGATETQYF. The CDR3 DNA follows: TGTGCCAGCAGCGTAAGCGGGGGGGCCACGGAGACCCAGTACTTC.

The chain joins TRBV9 to TRBJ2-7, with D possibly matching TRBD2 (6 bases). Germline CDR1 reads SGDLS; CDR2 reads YYNGEE. The V and J ends lost 2 bases and 0 bases respectively, with 6 bases between them. CDR3 length: 13 residues. The CDR3 sequence: CASSVGGSYEQYF. In DNA form, the CDR3 reads TGTGCCAGCAGCGTGGGGGGCTCCTACGAGCAGTACTTC. Filled out from reference TRBV9 and TRBJ2-7, the complete variable domain reads DSGVTQTPKHLITATGQRVTLRCSPRSGDLSVYWYQQSLDQGLQFLIQYYNGEERAKGNILERFSAQQFPDLHSELNLSSLELGDSALYFCASSVGGSYEQYFGPGTRLTVT.

This clone was seen once. The chain couples TRBV4-2 to TRBJ2-7; the D is unclear. CDR3 size: 17 residues. Deletions cut 0 bases from V and 0 bases from J, with 15 bases between. CDR1 and CDR2 from the germline V gene are LGHNA and YNFKEQ. CDR3 region: CASSQDFAALGSYEQYF. CDR3 DNA sequence: TGTGCCAGCAGCCAAGATTTCGCGGCCCTCGGCTCCTACGAGCAGTACTTC.

Only one count was recorded for this clone. CDR3 DNA sequence: TGCGCCAGCAGCCAAGTATGGACAGGTGGGGAGACTGAAGCTTTCTTT. This codes for CASSQVWTGGETEAFF. The chain has TRBV4-3 and TRBJ1-1, with 7 bases that match TRBD1. J lost 5 bases, V lost 1 base, and 10 bases had no gene match. The CDR3 runs 16 residues. The germline V gene has CDR1 LGHNA and CDR2 YSLEER.

This chain joins TRBV10-2 and TRBJ2-1; no clear D gene. Germline CDR1 is WSHSY and CDR2 is SAAADI. The CDR3 totals 12 residues. V dropped 4 bases and J dropped 6 bases, with 7 bases sitting between them. For the CDR3, the DNA is TGCGCCAGCAGTGTCTCGGGCAATGAGCAGTTCTTC. It specifies CASSVSGNEQFF.

This clone was counted a few times. The chain uses TRBV4-2 and TRBJ1-1; D perhaps matches TRBD1 (5 bases). Trimming shortened V by 3 bases and J by 6 bases, and 14 bases separated the two germline ends. Germline CDR1 is LGHNA and CDR2 is YNFKEQ. This CDR3 has 14 amino acids. The CDR3 here is CASSHSSQGAEAFF. CDR3 nucleotides: TGTGCCAGCAGCCATTCGAGTCAGGGCGCTGAAGCTTTCTTT.

The chain recombines TRBV16 with TRBJ1-2; D is unclear. V was clipped by 0 bases and J by 2 bases, with 7 bases between them. Germline V gene lookup returns CDR1 KGHSY and CDR2 FQNENV. The CDR3 consists of 14 residues. DNA for the CDR3: TGTGCCAGCAGCCAATCGGCCCAGAACTATGGCTACACCTTC. Translated: CASSQSAQNYGYTF.